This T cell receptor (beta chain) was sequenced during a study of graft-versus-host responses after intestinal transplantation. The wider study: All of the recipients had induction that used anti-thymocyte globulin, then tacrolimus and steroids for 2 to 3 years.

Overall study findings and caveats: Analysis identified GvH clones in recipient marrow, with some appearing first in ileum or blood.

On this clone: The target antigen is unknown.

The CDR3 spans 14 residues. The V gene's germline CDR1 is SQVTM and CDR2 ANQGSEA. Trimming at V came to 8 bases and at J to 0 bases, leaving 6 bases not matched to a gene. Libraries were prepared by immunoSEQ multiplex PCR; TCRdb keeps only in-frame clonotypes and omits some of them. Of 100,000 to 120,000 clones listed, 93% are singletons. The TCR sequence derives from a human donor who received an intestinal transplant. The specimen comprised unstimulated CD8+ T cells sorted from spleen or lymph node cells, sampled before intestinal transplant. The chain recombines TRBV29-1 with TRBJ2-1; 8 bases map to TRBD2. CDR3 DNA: TGCAGCCTTTTAGCGGGAAGCTCCTACAATGAGCAGTTCTTC. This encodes CSLLAGSSYNEQFF.